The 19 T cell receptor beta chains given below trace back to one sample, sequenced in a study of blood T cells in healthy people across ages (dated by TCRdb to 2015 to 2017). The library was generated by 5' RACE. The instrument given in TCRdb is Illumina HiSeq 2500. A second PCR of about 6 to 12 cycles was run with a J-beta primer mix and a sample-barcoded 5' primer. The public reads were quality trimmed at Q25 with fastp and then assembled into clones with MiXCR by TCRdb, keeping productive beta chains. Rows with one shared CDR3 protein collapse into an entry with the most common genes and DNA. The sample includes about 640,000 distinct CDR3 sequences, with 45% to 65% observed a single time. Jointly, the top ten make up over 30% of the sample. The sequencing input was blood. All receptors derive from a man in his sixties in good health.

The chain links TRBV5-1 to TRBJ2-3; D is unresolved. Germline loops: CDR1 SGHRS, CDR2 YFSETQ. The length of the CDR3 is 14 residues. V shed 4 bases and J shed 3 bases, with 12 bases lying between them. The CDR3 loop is CASSTPIETDTQYF. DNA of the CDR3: TGCGCCAGCAGCACCCCTATTGAGACAGATACGCAGTATTTT.

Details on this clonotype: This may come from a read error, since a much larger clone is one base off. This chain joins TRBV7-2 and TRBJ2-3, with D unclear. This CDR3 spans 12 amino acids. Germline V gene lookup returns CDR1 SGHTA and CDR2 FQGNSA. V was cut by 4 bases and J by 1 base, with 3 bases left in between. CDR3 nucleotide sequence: TGTGCCAGCAGCTACCGCACAGATACGCAGTATTTT. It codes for CASSYRTDTQYF. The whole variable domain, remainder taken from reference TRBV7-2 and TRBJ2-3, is GAGVSQSPSNKVTEKGKDVELRCDPISGHTALYWYRQSLGQGLEFLIYFQGNSAPDKSGLPSDRFSAERTGGSVSTLTIQRTQQEDSAVYLCASSYRTDTQYFGPGTRLTVL.

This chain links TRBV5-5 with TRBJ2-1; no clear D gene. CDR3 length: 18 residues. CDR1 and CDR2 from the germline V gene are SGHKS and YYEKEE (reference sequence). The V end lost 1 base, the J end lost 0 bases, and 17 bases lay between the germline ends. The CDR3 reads CASSLLSSVSGSYNEQFF. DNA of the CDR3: TGTGCCAGCAGCTTGCTCTCTTCTGTATCAGGCTCCTACAATGAGCAGTTCTTC.

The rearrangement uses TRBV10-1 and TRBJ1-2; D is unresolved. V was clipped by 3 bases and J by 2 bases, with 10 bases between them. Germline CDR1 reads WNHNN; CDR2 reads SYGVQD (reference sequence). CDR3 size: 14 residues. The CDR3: CASSDSAGNYGYTF. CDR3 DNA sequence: TGCGCCAGCAGTGATTCTGCGGGGAACTATGGCTACACCTTC.

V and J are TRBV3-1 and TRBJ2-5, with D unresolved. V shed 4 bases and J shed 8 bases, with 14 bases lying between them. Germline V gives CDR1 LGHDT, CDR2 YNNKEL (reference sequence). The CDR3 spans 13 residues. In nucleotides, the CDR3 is TGTGCCAGCAGCCCGACCCTGCCAAGCACCCAGTACTTC. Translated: CASSPTLPSTQYF.

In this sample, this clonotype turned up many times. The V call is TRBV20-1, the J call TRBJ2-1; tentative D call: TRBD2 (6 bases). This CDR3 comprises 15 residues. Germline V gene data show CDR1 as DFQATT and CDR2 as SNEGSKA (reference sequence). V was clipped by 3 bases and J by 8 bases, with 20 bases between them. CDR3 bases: TGCAGTGCTAGGAATGGCGGGACTTTGATAGATGAGCAGTTCTTC. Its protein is CSARNGGTLIDEQFF.

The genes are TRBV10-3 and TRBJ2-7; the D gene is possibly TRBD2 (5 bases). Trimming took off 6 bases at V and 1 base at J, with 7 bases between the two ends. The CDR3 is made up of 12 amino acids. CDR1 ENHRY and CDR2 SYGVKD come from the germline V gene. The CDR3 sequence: CAISRESYEQYF. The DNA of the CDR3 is TGTGCCATCAGCCGGGAATCCTACGAGCAGTACTTC.

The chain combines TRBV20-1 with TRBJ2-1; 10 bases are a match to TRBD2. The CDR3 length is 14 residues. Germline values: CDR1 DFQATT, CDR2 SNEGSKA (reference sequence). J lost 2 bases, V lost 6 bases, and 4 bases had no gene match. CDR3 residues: CSAKSGGAYNEQFF. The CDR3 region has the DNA TGCAGTGCCAAAAGCGGGGGGGCCTACAATGAGCAGTTCTTC.

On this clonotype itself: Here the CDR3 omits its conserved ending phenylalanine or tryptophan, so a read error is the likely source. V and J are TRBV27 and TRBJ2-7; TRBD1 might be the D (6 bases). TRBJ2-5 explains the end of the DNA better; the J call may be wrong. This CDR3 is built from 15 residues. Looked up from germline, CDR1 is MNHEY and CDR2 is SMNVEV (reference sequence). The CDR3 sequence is CASSLQGFGGETQYL. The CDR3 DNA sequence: TGTGCCAGCAGTCTACAGGGATTCGGTGGAGAGACCCAGTACTTA.

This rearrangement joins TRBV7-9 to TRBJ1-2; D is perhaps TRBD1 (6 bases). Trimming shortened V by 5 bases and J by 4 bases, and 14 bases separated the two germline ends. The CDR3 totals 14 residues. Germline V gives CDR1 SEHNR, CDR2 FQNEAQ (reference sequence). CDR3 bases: TGTGCCAGCAGCCCGGACAGTCGAACCTATGGCTACACCTTC. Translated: CASSPDSRTYGYTF.

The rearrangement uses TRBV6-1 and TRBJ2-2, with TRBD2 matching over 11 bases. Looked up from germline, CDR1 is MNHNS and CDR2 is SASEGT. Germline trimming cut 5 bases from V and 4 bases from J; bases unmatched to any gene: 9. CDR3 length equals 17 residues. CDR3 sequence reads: CASSRSSGGPITGELFF. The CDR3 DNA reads TGTGCCAGCAGTCGATCTAGCGGGGGGCCGATCACCGGGGAGCTGTTTTTT.

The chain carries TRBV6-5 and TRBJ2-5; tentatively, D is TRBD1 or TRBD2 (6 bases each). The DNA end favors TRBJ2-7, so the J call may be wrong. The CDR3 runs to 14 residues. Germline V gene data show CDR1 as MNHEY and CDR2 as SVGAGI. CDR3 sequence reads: CASSYAFRGGEQYF. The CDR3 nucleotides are TGTGCCAGCAGTTACGCATTCAGGGGAGGCGAGCAGTACTTC.

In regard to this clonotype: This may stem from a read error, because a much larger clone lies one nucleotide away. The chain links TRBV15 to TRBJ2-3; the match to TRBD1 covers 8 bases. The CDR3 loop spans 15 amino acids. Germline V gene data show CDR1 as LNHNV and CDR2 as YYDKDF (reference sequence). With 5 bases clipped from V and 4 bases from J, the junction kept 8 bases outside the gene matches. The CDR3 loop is CATSLDREGADTQYF. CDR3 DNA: TGTGCCACCAGCCTGGACAGGGAAGGGGCAGATACGCAGTATTTT.

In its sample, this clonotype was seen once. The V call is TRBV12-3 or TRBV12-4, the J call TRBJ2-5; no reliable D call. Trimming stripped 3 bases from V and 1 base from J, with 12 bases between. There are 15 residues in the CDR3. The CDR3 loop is CASSFWTPGQETQYF. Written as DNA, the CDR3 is TGTGCCAGCAGTTTCTGGACCCCGGGCCAAGAGACCCAGTACTTC.

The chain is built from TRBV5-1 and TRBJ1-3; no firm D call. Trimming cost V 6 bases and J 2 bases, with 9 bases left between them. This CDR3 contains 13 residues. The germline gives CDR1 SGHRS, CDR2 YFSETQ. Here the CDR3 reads CASTREPGNTIYF. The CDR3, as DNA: TGCGCCAGCACACGGGAGCCTGGAAACACCATATATTTT.

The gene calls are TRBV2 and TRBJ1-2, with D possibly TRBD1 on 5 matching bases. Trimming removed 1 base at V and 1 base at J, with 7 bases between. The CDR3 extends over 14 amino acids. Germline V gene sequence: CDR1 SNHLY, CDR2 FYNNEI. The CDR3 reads CASSEEGFNYGYTF. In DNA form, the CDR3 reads TGTGCCAGCAGTGAAGAGGGGTTTAACTATGGCTACACCTTC.

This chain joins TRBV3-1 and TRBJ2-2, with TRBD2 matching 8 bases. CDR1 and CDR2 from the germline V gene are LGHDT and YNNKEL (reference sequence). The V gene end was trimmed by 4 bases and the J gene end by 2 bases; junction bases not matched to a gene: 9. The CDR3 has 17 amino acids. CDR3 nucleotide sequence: TGTGCCAGCAGCCTACTAGCGGTCCAAGGAAACACCGGGGAGCTGTTTTTT. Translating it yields CASSLLAVQGNTGELFF.

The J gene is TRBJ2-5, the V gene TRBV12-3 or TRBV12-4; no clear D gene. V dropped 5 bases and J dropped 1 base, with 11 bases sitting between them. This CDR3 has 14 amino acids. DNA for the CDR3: TGTGCCAGCAGTAGTAGCCGAAGCCAAGAGACCCAGTACTTC. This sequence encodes CASSSSRSQETQYF.

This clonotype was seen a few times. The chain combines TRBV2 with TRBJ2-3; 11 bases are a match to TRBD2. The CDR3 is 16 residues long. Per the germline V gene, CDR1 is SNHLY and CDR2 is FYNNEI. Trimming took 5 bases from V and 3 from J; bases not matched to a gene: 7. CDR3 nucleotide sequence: TGTGCCAGCAGTTCATACCTAGCGGGGGGAACAGATACGCAGTATTTT. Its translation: CASSSYLAGGTDTQYF. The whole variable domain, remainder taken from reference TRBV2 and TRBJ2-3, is EPEVTQTPSHQVTQMGQEVILRCVPISNHLYFYWYRQILGQKVEFLVSFYNNEISEKSEIFDDQFSVERPDGSNFTLKIRSTKLEDSAMYFCASSSYLAGGTDTQYFGPGTRLTVL.